This T cell receptor beta chain came from a study of cytomegalovirus exposure and HLA in healthy donors. General study findings and limits: Association of a missense DCLRE1C variant with TCR beta V- and J-gene trimming was reported in a later analysis. Researchers reportedly found TCR beta sequences accurately predicted most subjects' HLA-A and HLA-B alleles. In a later analysis, the majority of CMV-associated beta chains seemingly showed HLA restriction.

PCR was performed using 60 Vbeta and 13 Jbeta primers. Clones were sequenced by immunoSEQ multiplex PCR, and TCRdb holds only the in-frame ones, with some missing. Found here are 200,000 to 250,000 clones, around 89% of them singletons; the top ten hold 0.95% to 1.1%. On this clone: Its antigen is as yet unknown.

The germline V gene encodes CDR1 SGHTA and CDR2 FQGNSA. V was clipped by 1 base and J by 3 bases, with 5 bases between them. The CDR3 is 13 residues long. The rearrangement uses TRBV7-2 and TRBJ2-3; no clear D gene. This clonotype was obtained from a woman aged 18-29 years in good health and CMV-seronegative. Material: PBMCs. As DNA, the CDR3 is TGTGCCAGCAGCTTAGTCGGTACAGATACGCAGTATTTT. It specifies CASSLVGTDTQYF.